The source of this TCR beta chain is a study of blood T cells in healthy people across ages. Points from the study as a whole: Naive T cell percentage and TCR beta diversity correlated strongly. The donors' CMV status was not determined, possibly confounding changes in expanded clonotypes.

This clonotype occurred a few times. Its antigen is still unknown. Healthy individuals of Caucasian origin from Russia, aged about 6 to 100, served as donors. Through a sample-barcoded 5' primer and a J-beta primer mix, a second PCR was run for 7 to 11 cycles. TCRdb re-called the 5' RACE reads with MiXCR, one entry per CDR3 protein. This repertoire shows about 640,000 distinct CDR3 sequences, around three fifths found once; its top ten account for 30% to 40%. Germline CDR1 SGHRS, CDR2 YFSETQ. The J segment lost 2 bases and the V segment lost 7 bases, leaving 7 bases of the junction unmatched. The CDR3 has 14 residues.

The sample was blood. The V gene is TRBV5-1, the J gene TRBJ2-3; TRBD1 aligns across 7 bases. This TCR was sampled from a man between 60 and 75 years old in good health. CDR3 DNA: TGCGCCAGCGCGACCGGGACAGTCACAGATACGCAGTATTTT. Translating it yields CASATGTVTDTQYF.